This TCR beta chain was found in a study of blood T cells in healthy people across ages. Study-level background: Template switching recovered approximately one barcoded beta molecule for every two T cells.

The second PCR ran roughly 6 to 12 cycles with a sample-barcoded 5' primer and J-beta primers. TCRdb recomputed calls from the 5' RACE reads with MiXCR, one row per CDR3 protein. The sample consists of 1.5 million to 1.8 million distinct CDR3 sequences, approximately 43% of them appearing once. The CDR3 consists of 12 residues. Germline loops: CDR1 MGHRA, CDR2 YSYEKL. Trimming cost V 4 bases and J 11 bases, with 12 bases left between them. At least 6.5 million PBMCs were isolated per sample. The extraction recovered at least 5 micrograms of total RNA per sample. Sequenced input: blood. The V gene is TRBV4-1, the J gene TRBJ2-1, with D hard to call. This sequence originates from a woman aged 18-29 years in good health. The CDR3 protein is CASSPDFMKQFF. The CDR3 region has the DNA TGCGCCAGCAGCCCTGACTTCATGAAGCAGTTCTTC.